Sequencing of this T cell receptor beta chain was carried out in a study of blood T cell repertoires in COVID-19. Authors' processing steps: Amplification with reference gene primers provided the estimates of nucleated cell counts. Generated by immunoSEQ multiplex PCR, the TCRdb table keeps only in-frame clones and is missing some. V, J and clone size are taken as reported in that table, and D and trimming were inferred from the DNA itself. The table lists 350,000 to 400,000 clones, about 90% of them singletons. CDR1 SEHNR and CDR2 FQNEAQ come from the germline V gene (reference sequence). The CDR3 consists of 17 residues. Trimming took off 1 base at V and 1 base at J, with 14 bases between the two ends.

The TCR comes from a woman under 40 with COVID-19, enrolled during active disease. The sequencing input was peripheral blood. The V gene is TRBV7-9, the J gene TRBJ2-4; D ambiguous. In DNA form, the CDR3 reads TGTGCCAGCAGCTTAGTTGGGCTGGGCCCGGCCAAAAACATTCAGTACTTC. Protein: CASSLVGLGPAKNIQYF.